This T cell receptor beta chain was retrieved from a study of blood T cell repertoires in COVID-19. The overall study: COVID-19 samples, acute and convalescent, were from the United States, Italy and Spain. PBMCs, B-cell-depleted T cells, or T cells provided the cDNA or gDNA that made up the material.

Methods used by the authors: Reference gene primer amplification gave nucleated cell count estimates. This table comes from immunoSEQ multiplex PCR, and its TCRdb copy is limited to in-frame clones, with some not included. V and J calls and clone size are copied from that table; D and trimming were computed from the DNA. The table records 150,000 to 200,000 clones, 81% of them present only once. The sequencing sample was made of peripheral blood. This TCR derives from a human donor in a cohort sampled during active COVID-19.

The CDR3 bases are TGTGCCAGTAGTATCTTGGGGAGTAGTGATCAGCCCCAGCATTTT. Its protein product is CASSILGSSDQPQHF. V usage is TRBV19 and J usage is TRBJ1-5, with D unresolved. Germline-derived CDR1 and CDR2 are LNHDA and SQIVND (reference sequence). CDR3 size: 15 residues. Trimming removed 3 bases at V and 5 bases at J, with 14 bases between.